This T cell receptor beta chain was identified during a study of T cell clones after liver transplantation. Study-wide points: Graft donor-reactive T cells possibly entered the graft instead of undergoing deletion.

Comments on this clone: Its antigen is as yet unknown.

Sequencing used immunoSEQ multiplex PCR; TCRdb keeps in-frame clones, though not all of them. The table records roughly 120,000 clones, 90% of them present only once. The starting material was CD4+ T cells from blood, obtained 12 months after liver transplant. The receptor comes from a human patient who received a liver transplant. Some of the T cells might come from the graft donor.

Here the CDR3 reads CASSQRGGQETQYF. The CDR3, as DNA: TGTGCCAGCAGCCAACGAGGGGGGCAAGAGACCCAGTACTTC. The chain couples TRBV7-3 to TRBJ2-5, with D perhaps given as TRBD1 or TRBD2 (6 bases each). The CDR3 runs 14 residues. V dropped 5 bases and J dropped 2 bases, with 12 bases sitting between them. In germline, CDR1 is SGHTA, CDR2 FQGTGA.